This TCR beta chain was recovered during a study of T cell repertoires in aging, cancer and after chemotherapy. Study in general: Donor ages fell into six groups from 30 or younger up to 70 or older.

Overall study findings and caveats: In healthy donors, age-related TCR diversity loss mainly reflected lost richness.

Multiplex touch-down PCR with TRB-A/B primers amplified rearranged V-D-J TRB sequences. TCRdb redid the calling of the multiplex PCR reads with MiXCR, one entry per CDR3 protein. The data show 3,200 or so distinct CDR3 sequences, roughly 20% seen once. The template was genomic DNA from peripheral blood, not RNA. This clonotype appeared once. Its antigen is undetermined. Sequencing was done on a sample of blood. This TCR was sampled from a human donor with a blood cancer.

The CDR3 sequence is CAGGGPTGNTIYF. In nucleotides, the CDR3 is TGCGCAGGTGGCGGCCCAACAGGAAACACCATATATTTT. V gene TRBV23-1 combines with J gene TRBJ1-3; D not certain. TRBV23-1 is labeled an ORF, and its function is uncertain. The CDR3 loop spans 13 amino acids.